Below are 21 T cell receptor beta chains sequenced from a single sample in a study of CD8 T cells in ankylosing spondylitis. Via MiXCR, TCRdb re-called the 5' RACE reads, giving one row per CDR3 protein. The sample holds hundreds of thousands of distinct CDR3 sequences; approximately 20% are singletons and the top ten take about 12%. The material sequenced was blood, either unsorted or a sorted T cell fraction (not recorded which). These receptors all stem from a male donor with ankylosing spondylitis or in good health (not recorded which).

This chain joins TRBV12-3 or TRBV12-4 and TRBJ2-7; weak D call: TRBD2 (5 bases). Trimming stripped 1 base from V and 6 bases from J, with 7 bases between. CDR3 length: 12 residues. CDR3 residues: CASSLVRVEQYF. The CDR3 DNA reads TGTGCCAGCAGTTTAGTGAGGGTCGAGCAGTACTTC.

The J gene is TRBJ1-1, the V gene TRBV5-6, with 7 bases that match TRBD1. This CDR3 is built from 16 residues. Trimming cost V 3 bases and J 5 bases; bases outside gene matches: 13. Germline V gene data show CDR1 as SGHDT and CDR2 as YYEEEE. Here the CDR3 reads CASSYYRGGERTEAFF. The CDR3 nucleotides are TGTGCCAGCAGCTACTACAGGGGTGGGGAGCGGACTGAAGCTTTCTTT.

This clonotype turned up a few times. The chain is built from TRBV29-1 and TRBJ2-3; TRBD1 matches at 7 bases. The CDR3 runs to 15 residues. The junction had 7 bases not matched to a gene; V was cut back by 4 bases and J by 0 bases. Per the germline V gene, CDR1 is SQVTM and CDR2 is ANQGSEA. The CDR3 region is CSVGLDRTSTDTQYF. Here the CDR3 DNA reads TGCAGCGTTGGACTGGACAGGACTAGCACAGATACGCAGTATTTT.

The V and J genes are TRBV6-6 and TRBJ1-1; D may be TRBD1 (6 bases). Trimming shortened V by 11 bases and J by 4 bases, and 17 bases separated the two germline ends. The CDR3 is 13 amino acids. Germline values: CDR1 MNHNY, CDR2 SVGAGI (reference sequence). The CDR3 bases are TGTGCCCGCAAGGGGGGAGAGGGCACTGAAGCTTTCTTT. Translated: CARKGGEGTEAFF.

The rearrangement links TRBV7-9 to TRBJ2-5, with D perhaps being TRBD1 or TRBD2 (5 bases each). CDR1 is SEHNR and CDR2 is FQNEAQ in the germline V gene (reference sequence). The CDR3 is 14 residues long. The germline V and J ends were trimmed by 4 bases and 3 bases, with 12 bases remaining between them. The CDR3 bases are TGTGCCAGCAGCTCCCGGGACGCCGAAGAGACCCAGTACTTC. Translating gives CASSSRDAEETQYF.

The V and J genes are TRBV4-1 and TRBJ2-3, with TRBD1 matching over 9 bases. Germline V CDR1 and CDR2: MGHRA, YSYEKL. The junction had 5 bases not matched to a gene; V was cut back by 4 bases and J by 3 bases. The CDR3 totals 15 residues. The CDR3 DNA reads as TGCGCCAGCAGCCCAGGGGACAGGGCTACAGATACGCAGTATTTT. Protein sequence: CASSPGDRATDTQYF.

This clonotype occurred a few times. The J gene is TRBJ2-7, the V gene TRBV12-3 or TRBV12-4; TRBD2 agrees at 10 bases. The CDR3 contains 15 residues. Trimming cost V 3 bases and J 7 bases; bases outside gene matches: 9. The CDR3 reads CASSLGLAGGREQYF. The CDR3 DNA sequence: TGTGCCAGCAGTTTGGGATTAGCGGGGGGTAGGGAGCAGTACTTC.

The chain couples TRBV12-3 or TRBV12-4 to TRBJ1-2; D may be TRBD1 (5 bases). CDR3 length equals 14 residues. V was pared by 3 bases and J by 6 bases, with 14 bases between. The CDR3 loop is CASSFDQTGHGYTF. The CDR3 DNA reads TGTGCCAGCAGTTTCGACCAAACAGGCCATGGCTACACCTTC.

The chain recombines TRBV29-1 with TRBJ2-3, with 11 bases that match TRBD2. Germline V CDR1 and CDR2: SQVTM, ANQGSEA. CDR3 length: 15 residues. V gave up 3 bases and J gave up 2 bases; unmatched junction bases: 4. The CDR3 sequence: CSVDGLAGLTDTQYF. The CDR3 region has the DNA TGCAGCGTTGATGGACTAGCGGGCCTCACAGATACGCAGTATTTT.

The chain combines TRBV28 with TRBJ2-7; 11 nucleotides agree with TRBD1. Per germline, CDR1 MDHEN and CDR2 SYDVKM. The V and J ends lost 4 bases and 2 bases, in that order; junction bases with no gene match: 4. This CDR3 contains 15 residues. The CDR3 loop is CASSSGQGAAYEQYF. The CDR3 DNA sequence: TGTGCCAGCAGTTCCGGACAGGGGGCCGCCTACGAGCAGTACTTC.

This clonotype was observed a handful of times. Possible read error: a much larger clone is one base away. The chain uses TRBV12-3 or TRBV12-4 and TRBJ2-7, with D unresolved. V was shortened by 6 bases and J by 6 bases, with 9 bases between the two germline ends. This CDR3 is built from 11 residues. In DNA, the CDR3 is TGTGCCAGCAGCCCCGGGTCCGAGCAGTACTTC. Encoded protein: CASSPGSEQYF.

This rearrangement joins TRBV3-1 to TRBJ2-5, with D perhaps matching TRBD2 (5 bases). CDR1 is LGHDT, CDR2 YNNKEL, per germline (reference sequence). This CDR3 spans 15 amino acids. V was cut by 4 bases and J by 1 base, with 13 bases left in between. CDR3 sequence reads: CASSPEGRTQETQYF. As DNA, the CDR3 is TGTGCCAGCAGCCCTGAGGGCAGGACCCAAGAGACCCAGTACTTC.

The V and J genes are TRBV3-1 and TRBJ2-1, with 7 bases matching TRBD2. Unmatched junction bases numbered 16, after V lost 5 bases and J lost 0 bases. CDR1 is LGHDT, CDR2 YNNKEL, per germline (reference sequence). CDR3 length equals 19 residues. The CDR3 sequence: CASSGIRGVEPSSYNEQFF. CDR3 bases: TGTGCCAGCAGCGGGATTCGGGGGGTCGAACCAAGCTCCTACAATGAGCAGTTCTTC.

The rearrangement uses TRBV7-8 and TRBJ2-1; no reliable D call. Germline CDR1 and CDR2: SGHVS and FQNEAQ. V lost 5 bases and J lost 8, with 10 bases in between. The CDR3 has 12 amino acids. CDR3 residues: CASSPWIDEQFF. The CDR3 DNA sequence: TGTGCCAGCAGCCCATGGATCGATGAGCAGTTCTTC.

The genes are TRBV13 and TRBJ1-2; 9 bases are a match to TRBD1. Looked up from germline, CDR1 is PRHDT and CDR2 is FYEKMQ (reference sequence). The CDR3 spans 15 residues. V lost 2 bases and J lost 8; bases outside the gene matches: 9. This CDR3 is CASSLLTGGEEGYTF. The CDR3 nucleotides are TGTGCCAGCAGCTTACTGACAGGGGGAGAGGAAGGCTACACCTTC. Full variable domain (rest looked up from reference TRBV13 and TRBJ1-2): AAGVIQSPRHLIKEKRETATLKCYPIPRHDTVYWYQQGPGQDPQFLISFYEKMQSDKGSIPDRFSAQQFSDYHSELNMSSLELGDSALYFCASSLLTGGEEGYTFGSGTRLTVV.

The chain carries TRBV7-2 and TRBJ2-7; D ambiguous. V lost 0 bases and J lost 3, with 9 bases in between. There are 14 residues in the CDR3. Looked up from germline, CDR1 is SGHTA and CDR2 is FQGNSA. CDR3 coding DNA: TGTGCCAGCAGCTTAGCGGCCGACATCTACGAGCAGTACTTC. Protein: CASSLAADIYEQYF.

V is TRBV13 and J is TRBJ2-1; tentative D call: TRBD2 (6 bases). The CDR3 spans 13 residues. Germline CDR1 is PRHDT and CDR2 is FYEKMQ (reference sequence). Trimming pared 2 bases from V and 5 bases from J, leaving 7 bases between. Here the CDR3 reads CASSLRGNNEQFF. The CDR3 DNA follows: TGTGCCAGCAGCTTACGGGGGAACAATGAGCAGTTCTTC.

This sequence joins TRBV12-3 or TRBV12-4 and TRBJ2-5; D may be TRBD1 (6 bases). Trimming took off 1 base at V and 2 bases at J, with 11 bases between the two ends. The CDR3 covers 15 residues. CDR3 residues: CASSLGWGLQETQYF. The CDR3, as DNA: TGTGCCAGCAGTTTAGGATGGGGGCTTCAAGAGACCCAGTACTTC.

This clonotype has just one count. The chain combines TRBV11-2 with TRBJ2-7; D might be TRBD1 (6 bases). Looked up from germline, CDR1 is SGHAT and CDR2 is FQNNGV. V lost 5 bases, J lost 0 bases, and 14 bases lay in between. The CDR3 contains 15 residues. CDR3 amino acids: CASSPGWDISYEQYF. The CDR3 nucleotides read TGTGCCAGCAGCCCCGGTTGGGACATCTCCTACGAGCAGTACTTC.

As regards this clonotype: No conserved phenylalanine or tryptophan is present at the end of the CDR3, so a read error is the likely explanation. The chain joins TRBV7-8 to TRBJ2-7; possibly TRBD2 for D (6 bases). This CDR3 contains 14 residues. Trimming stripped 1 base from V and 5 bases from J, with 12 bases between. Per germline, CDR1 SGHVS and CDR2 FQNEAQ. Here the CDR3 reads CASSLGRGLDEQYY. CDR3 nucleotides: TGTGCCAGCAGCTTAGGGAGGGGTCTGGACGAGCAGTACTAC.

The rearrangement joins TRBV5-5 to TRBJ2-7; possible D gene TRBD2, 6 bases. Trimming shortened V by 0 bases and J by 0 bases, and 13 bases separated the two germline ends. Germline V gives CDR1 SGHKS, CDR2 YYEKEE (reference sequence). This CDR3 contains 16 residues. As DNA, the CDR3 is TGTGCCAGCAGCTTGGGGTCTAGCGTCCTCTCCTACGAGCAGTACTTC. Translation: CASSLGSSVLSYEQYF.